This T cell receptor (beta chain) was recovered during a study of spatial heterogeneity in lung cancer. Study at large: Within tumor regions, the number of TCR transcripts tracked closely with a T cell module score obtained from matched bulk RNA-seq. Each distinct TCR and UMI combination averaged more than ten appearances in raw reads.

Trimming shortened V by 7 bases and J by 1 base, and 10 bases separated the two germline ends. The germline V gene encodes CDR1 SQVTM and CDR2 ANQGSEA. The CDR3 totals 12 residues. The study's findings and limits: Tumoral mutation counts were tracked by counts of expanded intratumoral alpha and beta TCRs.

TCRdb ran MiXCR on the 5' RACE reads and lists one entry per CDR3 protein. The sample shows 9,500 to 11,000 distinct CDR3 sequences, 7.5% to 9% of them seen only once. Time point: sample taken at primary tumor resection. This clonotype was observed a handful of times. The target antigen is unknown. The input for sequencing was lung tumor tissue, taken at surgery. The clonotype comes from a female donor with early-stage non-small cell lung cancer. The chain uses TRBV29-1 and TRBJ1-1; D gene ambiguous. CDR3 sequence: CSAALSNTEAFF. The CDR3 DNA is TGCAGCGCTGCTCTCTCGAACACTGAAGCTTTCTTT.